This entry lists 7 T cell receptor beta chains sequenced from one sample in a study of tumor and adjacent non-tumor tissue in lung cancer. The library came from three nested PCR rounds adapted from ARM-PCR protocols. TCRdb itself ran the multiplex PCR reads through MiXCR, one entry per CDR3 protein. Here the sample spans 200,000 to 250,000 distinct CDR3 sequences, less than 80% being singletons. RNA was extracted from bulk tissue without any cell sorting. What was sequenced was lung tumor tissue. Receptors were obtained from a man in his fifties or sixties with non-small cell lung cancer.

Here the CDR3 reads CANCPASDPGNTIYF. CDR3 DNA sequence: TGTGCCAACTGCCCGGCCTCGGATCCTGGAAACACCATATATTTT. The chain couples TRBV11-2 to TRBJ1-3; D unresolved. CDR3 length: 15 residues. With 10 bases removed from V and 2 bases from J, the gap between germline ends came to 18 bases. Germline-derived CDR1 and CDR2 are SGHAT and FQNNGV.

This clonotype came up many times. The chain recombines TRBV6-5 with TRBJ2-7; TRBD2 matches at 13 bases. Germline lookup yields CDR1 MNHEY and CDR2 SVGAGI. J lost 2 bases, V lost 4 bases, and 2 bases had no gene match. This CDR3 region has 15 residues. CDR3 loop: CASSSLAGGTYEQYF. The CDR3 DNA follows: TGTGCCAGCAGTTCACTAGCGGGAGGGACCTACGAGCAGTACTTC.

V usage is TRBV6-6 and J usage is TRBJ1-2; weak D call: TRBD1 (5 bases). This CDR3 is 14 amino acids long. Germline lookup yields CDR1 MNHNY and CDR2 SVGAGI (reference sequence). The germline V and J ends were trimmed by 2 bases and 5 bases, with 12 bases remaining between them. The CDR3 spells CASSYGGDSYGYTF. CDR3 DNA sequence: TGTGCCAGCAGTTACGGAGGGGATTCGTATGGCTACACCTTC.

Concerning this clonotype: A read error may produce the germline difference seen at one junction end. J is TRBJ1-1 and V is TRBV11-2, with D unclear. CDR1 SGHAT and CDR2 FQNNGV come from the germline V gene. CDR3 length equals 13 residues. The DNA for the CDR3 is TGTGCCAGCAACACACAGAGAAACACTGAAGCTTTCTTC. Residues: CASNTQRNTEAFF. Combining the CDR3 with reference TRBV11-2 and TRBJ1-1 gives the whole variable domain EAGVAQSPRYKIIEKRQSVAFWCNPISGHATLYWYQQILGQGPKLLIQFQNNGVVDDSQLPKDRFSAERLKGVDSTLKIQPAKLEDSAVYLCASNTQRNTEAFFGQGTRLTVV.

This clonotype came up once. The germline gene is not matched at one end of the junction; a read error may be the cause. J is TRBJ2-5 and V is TRBV6-2 or TRBV6-3; D possibly corresponds to TRBD1 (5 bases). This CDR3 has 14 residues. In germline, CDR1 is MNHEY, CDR2 SVGEGT. DNA of the CDR3: TGTGCCAGCAGACATGGGGCGAATTTAGAGACTCAGTACTTC. Translation: CASRHGANLETQYF.

Comment on this clonotype: The missing conserved phenylalanine or tryptophan at the end of this CDR3 makes a read error likely. The gene calls are TRBV11-3 and TRBJ2-2, with D hard to call. Trimming removed 2 bases from V and 5 bases from J, with 18 bases in between. CDR3 length: 17 amino acids. Germline assignment: CDR1 SGHNT and CDR2 YENEEA. The CDR3 bases are TGTGCCAGCAGCTTAAATAGGCAATCTTTGGGGACCGGGGAGCTGTTTCTT. This gives the protein CASSLNRQSLGTGELFL.

A remark on this clonotype: One end of the junction is discordant with germline, which a read error may explain. The chain couples TRBV20-1 to TRBJ2-7; 9 bases match TRBD1. Germline-derived CDR1 and CDR2 are DFQATT and SNEGSKA (reference sequence). CDR3 size: 14 residues. CDR3 residues: CNATGTGRFYEQYF. CDR3 DNA: TGCAATGCCACTGGGACAGGGCGTTTCTACGAGCAATACTTC.